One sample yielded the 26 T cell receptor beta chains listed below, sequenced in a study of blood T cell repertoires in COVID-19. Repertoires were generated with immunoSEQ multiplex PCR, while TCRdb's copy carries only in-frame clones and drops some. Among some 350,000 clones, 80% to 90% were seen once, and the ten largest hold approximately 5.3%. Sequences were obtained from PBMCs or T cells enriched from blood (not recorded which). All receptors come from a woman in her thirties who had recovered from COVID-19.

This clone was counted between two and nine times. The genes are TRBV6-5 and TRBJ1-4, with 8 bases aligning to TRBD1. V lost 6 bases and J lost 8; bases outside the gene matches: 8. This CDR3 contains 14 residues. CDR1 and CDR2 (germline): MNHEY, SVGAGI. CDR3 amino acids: CASRSTGGWEKLFF. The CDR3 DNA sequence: TGTGCCAGCAGATCTACAGGGGGGTGGGAAAAACTGTTTTTT.

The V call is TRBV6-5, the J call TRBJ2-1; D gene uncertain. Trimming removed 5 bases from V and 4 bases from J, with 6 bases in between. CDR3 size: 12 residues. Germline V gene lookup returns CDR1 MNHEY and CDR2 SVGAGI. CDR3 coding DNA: TGTGCCAGCAGTCCCGGTTACAATGAGCAGTTCTTC. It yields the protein CASSPGYNEQFF.

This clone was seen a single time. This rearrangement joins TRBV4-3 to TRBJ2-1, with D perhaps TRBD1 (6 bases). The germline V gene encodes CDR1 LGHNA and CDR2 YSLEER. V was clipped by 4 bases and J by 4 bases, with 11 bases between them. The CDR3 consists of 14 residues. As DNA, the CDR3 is TGCGCCAGCAGCCCAGCTAGGGGGTACAATGAGCAGTTCTTC. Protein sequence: CASSPARGYNEQFF.

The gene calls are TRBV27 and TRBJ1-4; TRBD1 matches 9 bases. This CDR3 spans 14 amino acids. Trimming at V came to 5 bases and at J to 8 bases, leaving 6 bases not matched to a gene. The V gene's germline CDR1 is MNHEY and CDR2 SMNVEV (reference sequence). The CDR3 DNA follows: TGTGCCAGCAGTCCTGGGACAGGGTGGGAAAAACTGTTTTTT. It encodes CASSPGTGWEKLFF.

CDR3 in amino acids: CASSEGGGLYNEQFF. For the CDR3, the DNA is TGTGCCAGCAGTGAGGGCGGGGGGCTTTACAATGAGCAGTTCTTC. This chain connects TRBV9 to TRBJ2-1; 8 bases are a match to TRBD2. The germline gives CDR1 SGDLS, CDR2 YYNGEE. This CDR3 region has 15 residues. The V and J ends lost 5 bases and 4 bases, in that order; junction bases with no gene match: 8. The full variable domain, rest sourced from reference TRBV9 and TRBJ2-1, is DSGVTQTPKHLITATGQRVTLRCSPRSGDLSVYWYQQSLDQGLQFLIQYYNGEERAKGNILERFSAQQFPDLHSELNLSSLELGDSALYFCASSEGGGLYNEQFFGPGTRLTVL.

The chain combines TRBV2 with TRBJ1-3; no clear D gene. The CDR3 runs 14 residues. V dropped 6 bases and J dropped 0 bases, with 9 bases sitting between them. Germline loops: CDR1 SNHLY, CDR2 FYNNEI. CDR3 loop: CASRQDNSGNTIYF. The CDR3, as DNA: TGTGCCAGCAGACAAGACAACTCTGGAAACACCATATATTTT.

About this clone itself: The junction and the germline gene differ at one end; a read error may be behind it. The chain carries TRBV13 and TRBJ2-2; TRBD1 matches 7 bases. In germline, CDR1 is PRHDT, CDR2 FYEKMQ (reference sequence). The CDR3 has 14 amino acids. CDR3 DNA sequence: TGTGCCAGCACCTTACAGGGGCGACCGGGGGAGCTGTTTTTT. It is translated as CASTLQGRPGELFF.

The CDR3 nucleotides are TGCAGCGCCCGACAGGGGGACACTGAAGCTTTCTTT. Translation gives CSARQGDTEAFF. This rearrangement joins TRBV29-1 to TRBJ1-1, with 9 positions matching TRBD1. The CDR3 spans 12 residues. Germline lookup yields CDR1 SQVTM and CDR2 ANQGSEA. J gave up 3 bases and V 7 bases, and 3 bases lay outside the gene matches.

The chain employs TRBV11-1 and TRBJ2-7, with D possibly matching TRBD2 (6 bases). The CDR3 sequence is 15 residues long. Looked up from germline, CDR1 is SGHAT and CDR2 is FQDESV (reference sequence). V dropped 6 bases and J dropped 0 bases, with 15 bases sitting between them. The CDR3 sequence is CASSAWTTSSYEQYF. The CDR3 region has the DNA TGTGCCAGCAGTGCTTGGACTACTAGCTCCTACGAGCAGTACTTC.

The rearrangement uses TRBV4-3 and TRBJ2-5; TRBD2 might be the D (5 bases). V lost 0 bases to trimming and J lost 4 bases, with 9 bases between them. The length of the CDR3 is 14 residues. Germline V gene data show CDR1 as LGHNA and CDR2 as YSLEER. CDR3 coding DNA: TGCGCCAGCAGCCAAGATCGGAGGCCAGAGACCCAGTACTTC. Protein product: CASSQDRRPETQYF.

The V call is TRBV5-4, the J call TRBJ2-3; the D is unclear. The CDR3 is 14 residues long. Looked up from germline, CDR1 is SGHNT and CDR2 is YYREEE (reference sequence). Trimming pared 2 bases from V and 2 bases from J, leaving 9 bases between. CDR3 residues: CASSFTQYTDTQYF. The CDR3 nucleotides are TGTGCCAGCAGCTTCACACAGTACACAGATACGCAGTATTTT. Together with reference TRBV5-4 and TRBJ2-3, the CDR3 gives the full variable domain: ETGVTQSPTHLIKTRGQQVTLRCSSQSGHNTVSWYQQALGQGPQFIFQYYREEENGRGNFPPRFSGLQFPNYSSELNVNALELDDSALYLCASSFTQYTDTQYFGPGTRLTVL.

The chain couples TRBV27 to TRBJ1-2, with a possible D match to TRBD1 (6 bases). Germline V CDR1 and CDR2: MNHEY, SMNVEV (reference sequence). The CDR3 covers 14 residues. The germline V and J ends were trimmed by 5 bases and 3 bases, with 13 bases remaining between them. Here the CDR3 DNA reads TGTGCCAGCAGTCTAAGGGGGACGCACTATGGCTACACCTTC. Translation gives CASSLRGTHYGYTF.

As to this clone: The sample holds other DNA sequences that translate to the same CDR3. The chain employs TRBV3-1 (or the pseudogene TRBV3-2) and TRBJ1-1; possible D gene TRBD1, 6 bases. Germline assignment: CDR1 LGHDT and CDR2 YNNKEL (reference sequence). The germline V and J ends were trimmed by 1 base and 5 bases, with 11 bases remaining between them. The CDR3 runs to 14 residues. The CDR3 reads CASSQAGGGTEAFF. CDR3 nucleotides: TGTGCCAGCAGCCAAGCTGGGGGCGGGACTGAAGCTTTCTTT.

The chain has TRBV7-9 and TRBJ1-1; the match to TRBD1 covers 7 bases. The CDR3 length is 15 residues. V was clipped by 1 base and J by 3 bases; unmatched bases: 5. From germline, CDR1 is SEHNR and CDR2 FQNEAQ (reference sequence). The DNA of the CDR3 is TGTGCCAGCAGCTTAGTGGGCAGGGGGGACACTGAAGCTTTCTTT. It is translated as CASSLVGRGDTEAFF.

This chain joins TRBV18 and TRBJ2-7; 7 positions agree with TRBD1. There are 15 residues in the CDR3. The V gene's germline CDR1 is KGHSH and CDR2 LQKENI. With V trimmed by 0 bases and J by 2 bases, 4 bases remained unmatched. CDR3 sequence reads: CASSPPGQAPYEQYF. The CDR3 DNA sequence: TGTGCCAGCTCACCACCCGGACAGGCTCCCTACGAGCAGTACTTC.

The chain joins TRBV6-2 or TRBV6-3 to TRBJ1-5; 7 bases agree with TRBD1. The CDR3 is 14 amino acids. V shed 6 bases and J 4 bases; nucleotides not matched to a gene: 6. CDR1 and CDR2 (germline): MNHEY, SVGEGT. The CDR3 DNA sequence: TGTGCCAGCAGCCCTGGGACAGTGAATCAGCCCCAGCATTTT. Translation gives CASSPGTVNQPQHF.

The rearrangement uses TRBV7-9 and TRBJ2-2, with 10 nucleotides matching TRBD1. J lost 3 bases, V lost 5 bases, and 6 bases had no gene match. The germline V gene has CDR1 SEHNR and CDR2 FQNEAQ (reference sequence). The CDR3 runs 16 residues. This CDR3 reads CASSRGTGEDTGELFF. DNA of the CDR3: TGTGCCAGCAGCCGTGGGACAGGGGAAGACACCGGGGAGCTGTTTTTT.

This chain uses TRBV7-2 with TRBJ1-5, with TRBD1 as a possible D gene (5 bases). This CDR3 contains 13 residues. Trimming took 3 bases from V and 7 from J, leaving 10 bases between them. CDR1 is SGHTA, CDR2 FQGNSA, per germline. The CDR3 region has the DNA TGTGCCAGCAGCTTCGCGGGGACCCAGCCCCAGCATTTT. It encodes CASSFAGTQPQHF.

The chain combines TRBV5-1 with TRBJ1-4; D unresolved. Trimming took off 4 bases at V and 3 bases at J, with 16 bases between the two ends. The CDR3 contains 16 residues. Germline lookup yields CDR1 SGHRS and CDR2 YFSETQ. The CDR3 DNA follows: TGCGCCAGCAGCGCTCACGGCGCGACTTCTAATGAAAAACTGTTTTTT. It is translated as CASSAHGATSNEKLFF.

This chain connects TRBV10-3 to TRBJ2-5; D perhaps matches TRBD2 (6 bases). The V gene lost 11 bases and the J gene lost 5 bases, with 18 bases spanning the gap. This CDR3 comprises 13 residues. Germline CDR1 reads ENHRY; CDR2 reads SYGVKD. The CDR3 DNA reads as TGTGCCGGAGGGACCGGGGAAAGGGAGACCCAGTACTTC. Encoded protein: CAGGTGERETQYF.

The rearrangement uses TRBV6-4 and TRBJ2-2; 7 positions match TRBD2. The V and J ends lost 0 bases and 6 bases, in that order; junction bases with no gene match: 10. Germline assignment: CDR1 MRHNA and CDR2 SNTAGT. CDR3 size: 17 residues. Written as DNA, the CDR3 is TGTGCCAGCAGTGACTCCAAGGCCAGCGGGGTCGCCGGGGAGCTGTTTTTT. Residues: CASSDSKASGVAGELFF.

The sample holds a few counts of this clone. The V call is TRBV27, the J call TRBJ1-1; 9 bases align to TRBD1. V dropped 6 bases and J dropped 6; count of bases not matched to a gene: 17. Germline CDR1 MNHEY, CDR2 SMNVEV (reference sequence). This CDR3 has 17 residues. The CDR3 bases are TGTGCCAGCAGGACCGGCCCGGGACAGGGAAAGGTCGCTGAAGCTTTCTTT. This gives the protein CASRTGPGQGKVAEAFF.

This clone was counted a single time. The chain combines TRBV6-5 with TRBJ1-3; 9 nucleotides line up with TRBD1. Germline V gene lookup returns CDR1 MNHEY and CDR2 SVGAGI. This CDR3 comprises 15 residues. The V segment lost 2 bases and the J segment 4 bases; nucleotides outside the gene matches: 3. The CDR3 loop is CASSYGTGLGNTIYF. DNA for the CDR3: TGTGCCAGCAGTTACGGGACAGGGTTAGGAAACACCATATATTTT.

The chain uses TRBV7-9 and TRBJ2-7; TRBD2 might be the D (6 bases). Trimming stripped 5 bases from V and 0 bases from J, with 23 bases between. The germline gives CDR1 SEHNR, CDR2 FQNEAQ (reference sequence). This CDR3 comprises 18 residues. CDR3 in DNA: TGTGCCAGCAGCCCGGAGGGGACTTACACGTCCTCCTCCTACGAGCAGTACTTC. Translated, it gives CASSPEGTYTSSSYEQYF.

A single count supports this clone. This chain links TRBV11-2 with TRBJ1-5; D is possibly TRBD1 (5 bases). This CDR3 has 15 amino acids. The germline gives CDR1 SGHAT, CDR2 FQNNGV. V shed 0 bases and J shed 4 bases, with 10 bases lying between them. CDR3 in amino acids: CASSLDHRPNQPQHF. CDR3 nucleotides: TGTGCCAGCAGCTTAGATCACAGGCCTAATCAGCCCCAGCATTTT.

Written as DNA, the CDR3 is TGTGCCAGTAGTATAGCAAGACTAAATAGCAATCAGCCCCAGCATTTT. Translated: CASSIARLNSNQPQHF. The genes are TRBV19 and TRBJ1-5; D unclear. This CDR3 has 16 amino acids. The germline V and J ends were trimmed by 1 base and 0 bases, with 10 bases remaining between them. Germline CDR1 LNHDA, CDR2 SQIVND (reference sequence).